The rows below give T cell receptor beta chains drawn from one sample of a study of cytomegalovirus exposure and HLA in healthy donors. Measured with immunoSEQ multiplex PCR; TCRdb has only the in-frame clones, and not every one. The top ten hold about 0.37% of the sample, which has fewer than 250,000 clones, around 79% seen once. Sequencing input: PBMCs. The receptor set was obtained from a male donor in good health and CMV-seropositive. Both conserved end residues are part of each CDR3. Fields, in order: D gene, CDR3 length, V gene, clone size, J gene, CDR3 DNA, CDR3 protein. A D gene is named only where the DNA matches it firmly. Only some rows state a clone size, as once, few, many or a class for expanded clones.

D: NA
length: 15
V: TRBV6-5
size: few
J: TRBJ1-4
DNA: TGTGCCAGCAGTTACTCTGGCGGAGCGAATGAAAAACTGTTTTTT
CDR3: CASSYSGGANEKLFF

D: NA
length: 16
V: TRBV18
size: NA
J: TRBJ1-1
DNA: TGTGCCAGCTCCTACGAGATGGCAGGCCTAAACACTGAAGCTTTCTTT
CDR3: CASSYEMAGLNTEAFF

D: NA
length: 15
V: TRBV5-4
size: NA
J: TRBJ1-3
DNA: TGTGCCAGCAGCTTTGCAGGGCTAGGAGGAAACACCATATATTTT
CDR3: CASSFAGLGGNTIYF

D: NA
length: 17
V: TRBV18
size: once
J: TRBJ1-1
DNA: TGTGCCAGCTCACCAACAAGGTGGGGCCACTCCCACACTGAAGCTTTCTTT
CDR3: CASSPTRWGHSHTEAFF

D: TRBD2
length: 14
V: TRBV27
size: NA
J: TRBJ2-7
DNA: TGTGCCAGCAGGGGACTAGCGGTGGATTACGAGCAGTACTTC
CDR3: CASRGLAVDYEQYF

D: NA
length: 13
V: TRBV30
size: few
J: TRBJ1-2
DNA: TGTGCCTGGAGTGTAGGGGCTAACTATGGCTACACCTTC
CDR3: CAWSVGANYGYTF

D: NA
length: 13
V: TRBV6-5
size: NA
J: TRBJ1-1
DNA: TGTGCCAGCAGTTGGGGGGAGGGCACTGAAGCTTTCTTT
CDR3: CASSWGEGTEAFF

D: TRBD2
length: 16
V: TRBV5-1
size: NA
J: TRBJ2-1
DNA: TGCGCCAGCAGCTTGGGCGGACTAGCGGGAAACAATGAGCAGTTCTTC
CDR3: CASSLGGLAGNNEQFF

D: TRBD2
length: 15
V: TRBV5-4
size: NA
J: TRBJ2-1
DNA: TGTGCCAGCAGCGGGGGGGGGACTTCCTACAATGAGCAGTTCTTC
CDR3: CASSGGGTSYNEQFF

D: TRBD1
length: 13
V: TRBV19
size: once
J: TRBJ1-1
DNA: TGTGCCAGTAGTCCCGACAGGGCTGTTGAAGCTTTCTTT
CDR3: CASSPDRAVEAFF

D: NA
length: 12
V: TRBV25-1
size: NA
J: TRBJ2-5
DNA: TGTGCCAGCGGTAGCGGCCAAGAGACCCAGTACTTC
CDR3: CASGSGQETQYF

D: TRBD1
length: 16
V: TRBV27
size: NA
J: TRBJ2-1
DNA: TGTGCCAGCAGTTTAACCCCCGGGACAGGGAGTAATGAGCAGTTCTTC
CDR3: CASSLTPGTGSNEQFF

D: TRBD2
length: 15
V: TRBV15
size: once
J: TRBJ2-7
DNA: TGTGCCACCAGCATATTAGCGGGAGCAGGCTACGAGCAGTACTTC
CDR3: CATSILAGAGYEQYF

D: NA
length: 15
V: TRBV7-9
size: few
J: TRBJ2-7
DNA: TGTGCCAGCAGCCCCCCCACAGGGGGGGCCTACGAGCAGTACTTC
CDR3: CASSPPTGGAYEQYF

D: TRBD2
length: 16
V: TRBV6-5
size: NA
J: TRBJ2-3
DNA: TGTGCCAGCAGTTACTCGACTAGCGGGGGGGCATATACGCAGTATTTT
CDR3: CASSYSTSGGAYTQYF

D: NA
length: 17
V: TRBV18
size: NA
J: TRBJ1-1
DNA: TGTGCCAGCTCTAGCAGTCCCGCGGGTGGGAAAAAAACTGAAGCTTTCTTT
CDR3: CASSSSPAGGKKTEAFF

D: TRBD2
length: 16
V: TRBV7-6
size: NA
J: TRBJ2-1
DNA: TGTGCCAGCAGCTTAGACGCGGGGGACGTGGACAATGAGCAGTTCTTC
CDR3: CASSLDAGDVDNEQFF

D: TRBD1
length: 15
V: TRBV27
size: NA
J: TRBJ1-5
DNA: TGTGCCAGCCGGTCGGACAGGGTCCTCAATCAGCCCCAGCATTTT
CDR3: CASRSDRVLNQPQHF

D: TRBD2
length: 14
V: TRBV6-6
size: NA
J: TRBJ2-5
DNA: TGTGCCATCGGTAGCGGGAGGGCCGTGGAGACCCAGTACTTC
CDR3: CAIGSGRAVETQYF

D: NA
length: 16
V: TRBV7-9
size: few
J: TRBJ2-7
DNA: TGTGCCAGCAGCTTAGCGCCGGGAACTAACTCCTACGAGCAGTACTTC
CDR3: CASSLAPGTNSYEQYF

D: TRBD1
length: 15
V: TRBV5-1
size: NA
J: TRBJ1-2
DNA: TGCGCCAGCAGCTTTAATGGACAGGGATACGAAGGCTACACCTTC
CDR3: CASSFNGQGYEGYTF

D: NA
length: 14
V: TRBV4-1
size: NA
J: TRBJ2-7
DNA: TGCGCCAGCAGCCTCCATTCGGGGGACTACGAGCAGTACTTC
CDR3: CASSLHSGDYEQYF

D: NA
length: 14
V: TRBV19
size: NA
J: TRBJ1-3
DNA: TGTGCCAGTAGTATTGGAGTTGCTGGAAACACCATATATTTT
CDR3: CASSIGVAGNTIYF

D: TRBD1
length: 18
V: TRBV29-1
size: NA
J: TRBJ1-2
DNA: TGCAGCGTTGATAGGGAGGGGGGTTCCGGGACAGGGAACTATGGCTACACCTTC
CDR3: CSVDREGGSGTGNYGYTF

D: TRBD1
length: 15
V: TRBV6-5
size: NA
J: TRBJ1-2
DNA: TGTGCCAGCAGTTCCTCGGGGACAGGGAACTATGGCTACACCTTC
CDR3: CASSSSGTGNYGYTF

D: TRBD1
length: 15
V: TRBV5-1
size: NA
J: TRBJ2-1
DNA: TGCGCCAGCAGCTCGGGACAGAGCTCCTACAATGAGCAGTTCTTC
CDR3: CASSSGQSSYNEQFF

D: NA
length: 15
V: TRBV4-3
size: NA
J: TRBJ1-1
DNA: TGCGCCAGCAGCCAAGACACAGGGAACTACGTTGAAGCTTTCTTT
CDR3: CASSQDTGNYVEAFF

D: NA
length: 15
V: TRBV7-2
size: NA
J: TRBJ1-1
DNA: TGTGCCAGCAGCCCGTCGGTCGCTCGCGGCACTGAAGCTTTCTTT
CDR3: CASSPSVARGTEAFF

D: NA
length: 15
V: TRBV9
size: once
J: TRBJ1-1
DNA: TGTGCCAGCAGCGTAGCCCCTCAGGGGAACACTGAAGCTTTCTTT
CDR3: CASSVAPQGNTEAFF

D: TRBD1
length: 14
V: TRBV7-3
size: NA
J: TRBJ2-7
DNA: TGTGCCAGCAGCCCCGACAGGGGTGCCTACGAGCAGTACTTC
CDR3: CASSPDRGAYEQYF

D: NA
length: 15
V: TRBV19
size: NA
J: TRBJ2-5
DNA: TGTGCCAGTAGTATTCAGGGGCGCGGTTGGGAGACCCAGTACTTC
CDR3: CASSIQGRGWETQYF

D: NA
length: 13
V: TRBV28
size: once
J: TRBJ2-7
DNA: TGTGCCAGCACCGCAGGGGACCCCTACGAGCAGTACTTC
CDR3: CASTAGDPYEQYF

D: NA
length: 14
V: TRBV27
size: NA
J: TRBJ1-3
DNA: TGTGCCAGCAGTTTGTACAGCTCTGGAAACACCATATATTTT
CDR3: CASSLYSSGNTIYF

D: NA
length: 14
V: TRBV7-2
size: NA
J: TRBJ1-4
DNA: TGTGCCAGCAGCTCCGGACGGGGAGGTGAAAAACTGTTTTTT
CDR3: CASSSGRGGEKLFF

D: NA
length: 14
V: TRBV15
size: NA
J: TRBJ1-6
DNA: TGTGCCACCTCCAGAGCCGGGATTAATTCACCCCTCCACTTT
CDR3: CATSRAGINSPLHF

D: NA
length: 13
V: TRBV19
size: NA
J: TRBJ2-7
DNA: TGTGCCAGTAGCTTCCGGGACTCCTACGAGCAGTACTTC
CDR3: CASSFRDSYEQYF

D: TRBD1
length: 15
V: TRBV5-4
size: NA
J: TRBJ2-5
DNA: TGTGCCAGCAGCGCAACAGGGGGCCTTGGAGAGACCCAGTACTTC
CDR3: CASSATGGLGETQYF

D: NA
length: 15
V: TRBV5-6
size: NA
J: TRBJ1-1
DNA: TGTGCCAGCAGCCCCACGGGTGGGGGCATCGCTGAAGCTTTCTTT
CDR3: CASSPTGGGIAEAFF

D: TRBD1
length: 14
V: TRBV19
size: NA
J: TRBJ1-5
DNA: TGTGCCAGTAGGGACAGGGATTCGGATCAGCCCCAGCATTTT
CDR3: CASRDRDSDQPQHF

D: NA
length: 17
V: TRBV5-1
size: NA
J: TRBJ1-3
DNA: TGCGCCAGCAGCCCCGGTGGGTTCCATGGGGCAGGAAACACCATATATTTT
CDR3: CASSPGGFHGAGNTIYF

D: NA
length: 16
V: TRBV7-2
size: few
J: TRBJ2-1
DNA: TGTGCCAGCAGCTTACCCGGGACTTCATCTTACAATGAGCAGTTCTTC
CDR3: CASSLPGTSSYNEQFF

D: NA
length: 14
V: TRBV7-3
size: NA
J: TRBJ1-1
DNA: TGTGCCAGCAGCTCCAGGATTGGGCCCACTGAAGCTTTCTTT
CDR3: CASSSRIGPTEAFF

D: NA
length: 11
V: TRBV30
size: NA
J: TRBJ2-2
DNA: TGTGCCTGGAGCTATCCCGGGGAGCTGTTTTTT
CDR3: CAWSYPGELFF

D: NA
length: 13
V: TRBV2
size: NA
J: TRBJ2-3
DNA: TGTGCCAGCGGGTGGGCAGACACAGATACGCAGTATTTT
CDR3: CASGWADTDTQYF

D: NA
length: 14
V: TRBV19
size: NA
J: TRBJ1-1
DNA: TGTGCCAGTAGGGGGGGGCTCGGCGAAACTGAAGCTTTCTTT
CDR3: CASRGGLGETEAFF

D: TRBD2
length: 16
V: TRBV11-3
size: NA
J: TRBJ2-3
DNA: TGTGCCAGCAGCGCGGGACTAGCGGGAGGAGTGGATACGCAGTATTTT
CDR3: CASSAGLAGGVDTQYF

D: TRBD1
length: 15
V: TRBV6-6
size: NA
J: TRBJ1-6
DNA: TGTGCCAGCAGTCGGGACAGGGTCTATAATTCACCCCTCCACTTT
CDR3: CASSRDRVYNSPLHF

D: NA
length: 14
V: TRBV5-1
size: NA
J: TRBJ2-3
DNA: TGCGCCAGCAGCTTGGATCAGAGCACAGATACGCAGTATTTT
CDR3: CASSLDQSTDTQYF

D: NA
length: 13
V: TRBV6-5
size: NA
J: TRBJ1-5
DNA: TGTGCCAGCACCCCAGGGCCCACTCAGCCCCAGCATTTT
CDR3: CASTPGPTQPQHF

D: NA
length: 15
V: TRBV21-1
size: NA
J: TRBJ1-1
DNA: NA
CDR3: CASSPHFARGTEAFF

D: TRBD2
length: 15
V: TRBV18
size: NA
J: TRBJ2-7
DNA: TGTGCCAGCTCACCGTGGACTAGCGGGGGCTACGAGCAGTACTTC
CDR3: CASSPWTSGGYEQYF

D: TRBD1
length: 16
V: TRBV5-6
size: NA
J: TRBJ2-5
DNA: TGTGCCAGCAGCACGGGGACAGAAAAAAACCAAGAGACCCAGTACTTC
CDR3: CASSTGTEKNQETQYF

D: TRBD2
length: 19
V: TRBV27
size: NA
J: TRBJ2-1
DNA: TGTGCCAGCAGTCCGCGGCCGGTAGCGGGAGGGCCTTCCTACAATGAGCAGTTCTTC
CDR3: CASSPRPVAGGPSYNEQFF

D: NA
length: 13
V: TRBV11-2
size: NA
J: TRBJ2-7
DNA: TGTGCCAGCAGCCTAGGACGGAGCTACGAGCAGTACTTC
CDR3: CASSLGRSYEQYF

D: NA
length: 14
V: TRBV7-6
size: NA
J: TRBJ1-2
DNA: TGTGCCAGCAGCTTAGGAGATGGGCTCTATGGCTACACCTTC
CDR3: CASSLGDGLYGYTF

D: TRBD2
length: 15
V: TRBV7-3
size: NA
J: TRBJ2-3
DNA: TGTGCCAGCAGCCCAAGCGGGAGGAGTACAGATACGCAGTATTTT
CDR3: CASSPSGRSTDTQYF

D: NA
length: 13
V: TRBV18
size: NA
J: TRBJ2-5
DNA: TGTGCCAGCTCGCTCAGTTACCAAGAGACCCAGTACTTC
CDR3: CASSLSYQETQYF

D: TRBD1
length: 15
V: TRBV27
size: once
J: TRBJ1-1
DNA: TGTGCCAGCAGTTTATCGACAGGGGGCTACACTGAAGCTTTCTTT
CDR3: CASSLSTGGYTEAFF